The 4 T cell receptor beta chains presented below share a single source sample, sequenced in a study of sequential checkpoint blockade in melanoma (dated by TCRdb to between 2018 and 2021). Library preparation was by the immunoSEQ multiplex PCR assay. The source is immuneACCESS, and TCRdb retained only in-frame sequences with V and J called. Part of the clones is not carried over; for the studies checked, unresolved V genes explain less than half of this, and the remainder is unexplained. Here the sample has around 35,000 clones; over 30% occur a single time. 1.6% of the sample is in the top ten clones. The label giving this sample's treatment or condition can be read as: randomized to nivolumab then ipilimumab (arm A) or the reverse (arm B). The sequences come from tumor tissue (inferred from file names), collected from a patient given nivolumab and ipilimumab in sequence. The receptor set was obtained from a human donor with melanoma.

V gene TRBV4-1 combines with J gene TRBJ2-1; D tentatively reads TRBD1 or TRBD2 (5 bases each). The CDR3 runs to 14 residues. CDR1 is MGHRA, CDR2 YSYEKL, per germline. V lost 1 base, J lost 7 bases, and 11 bases lay in between. DNA of the CDR3: TGCGCCAGCAGCCAAGCGATGGGGGAGAATGAGCAGTTCTTC. Translating it yields CASSQAMGENEQFF.

This clone was detected only a few times. The chain employs TRBV6-8 and TRBJ1-5, with D uncertain. V lost 2 bases and J lost 2, with 10 bases in between. This CDR3 is built from 15 residues. Germline V gives CDR1 MNHGY, CDR2 SAAAGT. The CDR3 here is CASSYREEGNQPQHF. The CDR3 nucleotides read TGTGCCAGCAGTTACAGGGAGGAGGGCAATCAGCCCCAGCATTTT.

The rearrangement joins TRBV11-3 to TRBJ2-2, with TRBD2 as a possible D gene (5 bases). Looked up from germline, CDR1 is SGHNT and CDR2 is YENEEA. This CDR3 has 15 amino acids. The germline V and J ends were trimmed by 5 bases and 6 bases, with 16 bases remaining between them. The CDR3 nucleotides are TGTGCCAGCAGCGAAGGGAGAAGAGAGGCCGGGGAGCTGTTTTTT. It translates to CASSEGRREAGELFF.

J is TRBJ1-2 and V is TRBV6-8, with a possible D match to TRBD1 (6 bases). Germline CDR1 and CDR2: MNHGY and SAAAGT. The ends were cut back, 2 bases at V and 0 bases at J, with 13 bases in the middle. The CDR3 contains 16 residues. CDR3: CASSYRGGQTNYGYTF. In DNA, the CDR3 is TGTGCCAGCAGTTACAGAGGTGGACAGACTAACTATGGCTACACCTTC.